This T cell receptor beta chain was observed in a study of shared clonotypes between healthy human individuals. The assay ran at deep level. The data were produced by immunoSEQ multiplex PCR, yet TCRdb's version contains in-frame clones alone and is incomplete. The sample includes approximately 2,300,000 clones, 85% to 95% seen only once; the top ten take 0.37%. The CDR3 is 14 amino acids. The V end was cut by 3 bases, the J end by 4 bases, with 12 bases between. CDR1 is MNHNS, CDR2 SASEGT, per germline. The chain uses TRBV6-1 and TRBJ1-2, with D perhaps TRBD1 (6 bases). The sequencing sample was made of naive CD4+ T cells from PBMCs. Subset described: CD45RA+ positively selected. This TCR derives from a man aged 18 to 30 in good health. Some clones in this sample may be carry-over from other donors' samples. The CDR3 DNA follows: TGTGCCAGCAGTGAGCCCGGACAGCTCTATGGCTACACCTTC. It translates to CASSEPGQLYGYTF.